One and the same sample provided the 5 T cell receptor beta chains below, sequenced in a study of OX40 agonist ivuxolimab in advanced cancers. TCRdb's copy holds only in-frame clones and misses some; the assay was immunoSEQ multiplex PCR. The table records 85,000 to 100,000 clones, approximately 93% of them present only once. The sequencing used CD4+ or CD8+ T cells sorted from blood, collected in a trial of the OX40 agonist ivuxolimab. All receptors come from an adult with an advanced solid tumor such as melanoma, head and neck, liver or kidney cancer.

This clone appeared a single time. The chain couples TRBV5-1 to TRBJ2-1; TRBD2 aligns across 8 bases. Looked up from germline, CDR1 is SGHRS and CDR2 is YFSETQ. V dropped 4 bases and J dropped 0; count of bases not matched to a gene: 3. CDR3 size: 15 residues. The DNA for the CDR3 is TGCGCCAGCAGCCTAACTAGCGGCTCCTACAATGAGCAGTTCTTC. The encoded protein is CASSLTSGSYNEQFF.

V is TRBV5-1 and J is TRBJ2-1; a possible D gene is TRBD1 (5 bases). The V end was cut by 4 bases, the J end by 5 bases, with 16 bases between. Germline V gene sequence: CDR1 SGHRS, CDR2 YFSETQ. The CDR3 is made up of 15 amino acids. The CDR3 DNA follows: TGCGCCAGCAGCCTGAATGGGGCGTGGGACAATGAGCAGTTCTTC. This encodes CASSLNGAWDNEQFF.

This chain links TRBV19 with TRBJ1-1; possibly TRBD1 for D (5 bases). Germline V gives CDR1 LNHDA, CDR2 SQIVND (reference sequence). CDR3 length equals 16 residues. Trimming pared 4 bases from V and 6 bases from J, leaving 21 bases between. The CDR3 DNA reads TGTGCCAGTAGTAACGGCTGGAGGAGGGGAATCCCTGAAGCTTTCTTT. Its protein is CASSNGWRRGIPEAFF.

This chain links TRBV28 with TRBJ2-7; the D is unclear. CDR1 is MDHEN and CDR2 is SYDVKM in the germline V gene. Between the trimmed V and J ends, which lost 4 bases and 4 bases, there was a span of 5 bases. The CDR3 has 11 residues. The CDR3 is CASSSQYEQYV. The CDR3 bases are TGTGCCAGCAGTTCACAATACGAGCAGTACGTC.

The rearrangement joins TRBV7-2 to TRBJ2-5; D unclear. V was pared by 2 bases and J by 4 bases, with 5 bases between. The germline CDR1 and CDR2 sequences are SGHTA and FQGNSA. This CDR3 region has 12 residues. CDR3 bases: TGTGCCAGCAGCTTAAGTCGAGAGACCCAGTACTTC. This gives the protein CASSLSRETQYF.